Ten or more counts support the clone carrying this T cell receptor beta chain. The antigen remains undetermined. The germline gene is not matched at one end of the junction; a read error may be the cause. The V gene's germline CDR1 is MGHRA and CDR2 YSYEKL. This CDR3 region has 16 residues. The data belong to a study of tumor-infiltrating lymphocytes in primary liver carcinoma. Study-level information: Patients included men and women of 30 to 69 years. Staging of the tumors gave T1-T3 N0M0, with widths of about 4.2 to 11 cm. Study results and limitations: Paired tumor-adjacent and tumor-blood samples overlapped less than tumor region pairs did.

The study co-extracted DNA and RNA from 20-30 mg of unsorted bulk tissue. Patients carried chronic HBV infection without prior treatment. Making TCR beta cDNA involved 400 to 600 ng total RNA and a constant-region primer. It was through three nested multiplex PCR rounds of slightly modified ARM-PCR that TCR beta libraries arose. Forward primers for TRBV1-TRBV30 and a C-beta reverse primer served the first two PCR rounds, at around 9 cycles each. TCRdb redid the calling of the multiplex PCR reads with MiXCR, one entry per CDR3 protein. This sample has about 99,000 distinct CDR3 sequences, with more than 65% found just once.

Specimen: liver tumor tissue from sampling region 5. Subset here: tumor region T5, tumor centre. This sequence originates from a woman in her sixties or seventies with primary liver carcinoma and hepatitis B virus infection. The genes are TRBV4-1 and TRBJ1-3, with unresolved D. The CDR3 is CASSITRSSSGNTIYF. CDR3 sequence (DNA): TGCGCTAGCAGCATAACCAGGTCCTCCTCTGGAAACACCATATATTTT.